Listed here are 20 T cell receptor beta chains from one sample, sequenced in a study of CD8 T cells in Susac syndrome. It was with random hexamers that roughly 0.45 to 1 ug RNA was reverse transcribed. TCRdb redid the calling of the immunoSEQ multiplex PCR reads with MiXCR, one entry per CDR3 protein. This sample yields some 300,000 distinct CDR3 sequences, of which 89% are seen a single time; around 0.18% belongs to the top ten. The sequenced sample consisted of CD8+ T cells from PBMCs. These receptors were collected from a human donor with multiple sclerosis.

This chain connects TRBV2 to TRBJ2-3; 9 bases fit TRBD1. The CDR3 contains 12 residues. V was pared by 11 bases and J by 3 bases, with 3 bases of the junction left unmatched. Germline loops: CDR1 SNHLY, CDR2 FYNNEI. Here the CDR3 DNA reads TGTGCCGGCGACAGGGGGACAGATACGCAGTATTTT. The encoded protein is CAGDRGTDTQYF.

This rearrangement joins TRBV15 to TRBJ1-5, with 10 positions matching TRBD1. Germline CDR1 is LNHNV and CDR2 is YYDKDF (reference sequence). The CDR3 is 17 amino acids. With V trimmed by 6 bases and J by 4 bases, 12 bases remained unmatched. This chain's CDR3 is CATRSPGQGRGNQPQHF. The DNA for the CDR3 is TGTGCCACCAGGAGTCCGGGACAGGGGAGGGGGAATCAGCCCCAGCATTTT.

The chain recombines TRBV6-2 or TRBV6-3 with TRBJ2-7; 14 bases are a match to TRBD2. Per the germline V gene, CDR1 is MNHEY and CDR2 is SVGEGT. Losses at the gene ends were 5 bases for V and 5 bases for J; bases not matched to a gene: 5. This CDR3 contains 15 residues. Here the CDR3 DNA reads TGTGCCAGCAGTCCGACTAGCGGGGGGGCTGACGAGCAGTACTTC. It is translated as CASSPTSGGADEQYF.

The chain employs TRBV4-3 and TRBJ1-4, with 7 bases identical to TRBD1. Germline CDR1 reads LGHNA; CDR2 reads YSLEER. After removal of 0 bases from V and 1 base from J, the junction contained 5 bases not matched to a gene. CDR3 size: 17 residues. CDR3 region: CASSQDSYRGTNEKLFF. In DNA, the CDR3 is TGCGCCAGCAGCCAAGATTCCTACAGGGGAACTAATGAAAAACTGTTTTTT.

The chain is built from TRBV29-1 and TRBJ2-7; 7 nucleotides line up with TRBD2. The junction had 7 bases not matched to a gene; V was cut back by 7 bases and J by 1 base. This CDR3 contains 13 residues. The germline gives CDR1 SQVTM, CDR2 ANQGSEA. CDR3 protein: CSANPGGSYEQYF. In DNA, the CDR3 is TGCAGCGCAAATCCCGGGGGGTCCTACGAGCAGTACTTC.

The chain joins TRBV4-3 to TRBJ1-2, with unresolved D. The CDR3 is 15 amino acids. V dropped 0 bases and J dropped 4 bases, with 12 bases sitting between them. CDR1 is LGHNA, CDR2 YSLEER, per germline. The CDR3: CASSQDRSVAYGYTF. The CDR3 DNA reads as TGCGCCAGCAGCCAAGACAGGTCCGTGGCCTATGGCTACACCTTC.

CDR3 nucleotide sequence: TGCGCCAGCAGCCAAGATTGGTCGGGGGCGGGCGGGGAGCTGTTTTTT. It is translated as CASSQDWSGAGGELFF. The chain combines TRBV4-3 with TRBJ2-2; either TRBD1 or TRBD2 may fit D (6 bases each). V shed 0 bases and J shed 7 bases, with 15 bases lying between them. CDR1 LGHNA and CDR2 YSLEER come from the germline V gene. The CDR3 extends over 16 amino acids.

DNA for the CDR3: TGTGCCAGCAGTTTCCCGGGACTAGCGGGGGTATTGGATGAGCAGTTCTTC. Its translation: CASSFPGLAGVLDEQFF. The chain has TRBV28 and TRBJ2-1; 14 bases line up with TRBD2. The CDR3 loop spans 17 amino acids. V was pared by 3 bases and J by 8 bases, with 9 bases of the junction left unmatched. CDR1 and CDR2 (germline): MDHEN, SYDVKM.

V usage is TRBV4-1 and J usage is TRBJ2-2; TRBD2 might be the D (5 bases). This CDR3 contains 16 residues. Germline CDR1 is MGHRA and CDR2 is YSYEKL. Trimming left V 4 bases short and J 5 bases short, with 17 bases between. The CDR3 DNA is TGCGCCAGCAGCCCTTCCCCGGGTGGAGGTACCGGGGAGCTGTTTTTT. Translation gives CASSPSPGGGTGELFF.

The genes are TRBV27 and TRBJ2-2, with D unclear. This CDR3 region has 12 residues. Between the trimmed V and J ends, which lost 4 bases and 7 bases, there was a span of 7 bases. Per germline, CDR1 MNHEY and CDR2 SMNVEV (reference sequence). In DNA form, the CDR3 reads TGTGCCAGCAGTTCGCTGGGCGGGGAGCTGTTTTTT. Encoded protein: CASSSLGGELFF.

This clonotype was found once. The chain has TRBV30 and TRBJ2-1; TRBD2 agrees at 8 bases. CDR3 length: 16 amino acids. The germline CDR1 and CDR2 sequences are GTSNPN and SVGIG (reference sequence). J lost 4 bases, V lost 4 bases, and 12 bases had no gene match. The CDR3 sequence: CAWTLGGGGPYNEQFF. The CDR3 DNA reads TGTGCCTGGACCCTCGGGGGCGGGGGGCCGTACAATGAGCAGTTCTTC.

This clonotype was observed once. This chain joins TRBV4-3 and TRBJ2-1; D possibly corresponds to TRBD2 (5 bases). The V end lost 1 base, the J end lost 4 bases, and 8 bases lay between the germline ends. Germline-derived CDR1 and CDR2 are LGHNA and YSLEER. CDR3 size: 14 residues. The CDR3 region is CASSQGWEYNEQFF. The CDR3 DNA reads as TGCGCCAGCAGCCAAGGATGGGAGTACAATGAGCAGTTCTTC.

The chain is built from TRBV7-8 and TRBJ2-5, with D possibly TRBD2 on 7 matching bases. Per germline, CDR1 SGHVS and CDR2 FQNEAQ. V was clipped by 1 base and J by 5 bases, with 14 bases between them. CDR3 length equals 15 residues. CDR3 bases: TGTGCCAGCAGCTTAGGATGGGGGGGGGCGGAGACCCAGTACTTC. As protein: CASSLGWGGAETQYF.

This chain joins TRBV20-1 and TRBJ2-5, with D perhaps given as TRBD1 or TRBD2 (5 bases each). The CDR3 is 13 residues long. The germline gives CDR1 DFQATT, CDR2 SNEGSKA (reference sequence). V lost 1 base and J 3 bases, leaving 9 bases between the germline ends. CDR3 bases: TGCAGTGCTAGAGTGGTGGGGGAAGAGACCCAGTACTTC. The encoded protein is CSARVVGEETQYF.

CDR3 region: CASSWIGSPGDTQYF. CDR3 in DNA: TGCGCCAGCAGCTGGATTGGGAGCCCCGGCGATACGCAGTATTTT. The gene calls are TRBV5-1 and TRBJ2-3; D possibly corresponds to TRBD2 (5 bases). The CDR3 extends over 15 amino acids. Trimming left V 3 bases short and J 6 bases short, with 17 bases between. The germline V gene encodes CDR1 SGHRS and CDR2 YFSETQ.

V gene TRBV23-1 combines with J gene TRBJ1-2; TRBD1 matches 7 bases. TRBV23-1 has ORF status, its function being uncertain. V shed 1 base and J 9 bases; nucleotides not matched to a gene: 26. The CDR3 length is 20 residues. For the CDR3, the DNA is TGCGCCAGCAGTCAATGTCAGGTTTCGGGAACAGGGGAAGGTTCTAGGAGCTACACCTTC. Its translation: CASSQCQVSGTGEGSRSYTF.

The genes are TRBV19 and TRBJ2-1; D is possibly TRBD2 (6 bases). CDR3 length: 14 residues. The germline gives CDR1 LNHDA, CDR2 SQIVND (reference sequence). Trimming took off 2 bases at V and 8 bases at J, with 13 bases between the two ends. The CDR3 protein is CASSIFAGMDEQFF. The CDR3 nucleotides are TGTGCCAGTAGTATATTTGCGGGGATGGATGAGCAGTTCTTC.

V gene TRBV9 combines with J gene TRBJ2-1; 8 bases map to TRBD2. Germline V CDR1 and CDR2: SGDLS, YYNGEE. V lost 1 base to trimming and J lost 6 bases; unmatched junction nucleotides: 6. The CDR3 has 15 amino acids. The CDR3 DNA reads as TGTGCCAGCAGCGTATCGGGGACTAGGACCAATGAGCAGTTCTTC. Its translation: CASSVSGTRTNEQFF.

The chain carries TRBV15 and TRBJ2-3, with unresolved D. V was cut by 1 base and J by 0 bases, with 14 bases left in between. There are 17 residues in the CDR3. Germline V gene sequence: CDR1 LNHNV, CDR2 YYDKDF (reference sequence). CDR3 loop: CATSRGARGPSTDTQYF. The CDR3 nucleotides are TGTGCCACCAGCAGAGGGGCTCGCGGTCCTAGCACAGATACGCAGTATTTT.

The chain couples TRBV4-3 to TRBJ2-1; 11 bases fit TRBD2. Germline V gives CDR1 LGHNA, CDR2 YSLEER. Unmatched junction bases numbered 3, after V lost 2 bases and J lost 3 bases. The CDR3 sequence is 16 residues long. The CDR3 DNA reads as TGCGCCAGCAGCCAATCACTAGCGGGGGACTACAATGAGCAGTTCTTC. This encodes CASSQSLAGDYNEQFF.